The T cell receptor beta chain described here comes from a study of regulatory T cells in long-lasting Graves disease. Whole-study results and caveats: New patients shared 950 to 1,000 public clonotypes, fewer than the roughly 2,600 shared by persistent patients.

This CDR3 spans 13 amino acids. Germline V gives CDR1 MDHEN, CDR2 SYDVKM. Unmatched junction bases numbered 2, after V lost 3 bases and J lost 7 bases. Time point defined: newly diagnosed GD, antithyroid drugs for less than 3 months. RNA isolated from PBMCs was used to make the TCR library. This clonotype was counted many times. Its antigen is undetermined. Through Arm-PCR of CDR3 regions and iRepertoire HTBI primers, TCR beta libraries were built. TCRdb reprocessed the multiplex PCR reads with MiXCR, giving one entry per CDR3 protein. The table has 350,000 to 550,000 distinct CDR3 sequences, about a sixth seen once. These data are also associated with another study on T cells in Graves' hyperthyroidism and ophthalmopathy.

The specimen was peripheral blood mononuclear cells (PBMCs), collected at new diagnosis, from a patient treated with antithyroid drugs. This chain connects TRBV28 to TRBJ2-1; 8 bases map to TRBD1. The origin of this receptor is a young woman with Graves disease. The CDR3 is CASSFRTGNEQFF. CDR3 coding DNA: TGTGCCAGCAGTTTCCGGACAGGGAATGAGCAGTTCTTC.